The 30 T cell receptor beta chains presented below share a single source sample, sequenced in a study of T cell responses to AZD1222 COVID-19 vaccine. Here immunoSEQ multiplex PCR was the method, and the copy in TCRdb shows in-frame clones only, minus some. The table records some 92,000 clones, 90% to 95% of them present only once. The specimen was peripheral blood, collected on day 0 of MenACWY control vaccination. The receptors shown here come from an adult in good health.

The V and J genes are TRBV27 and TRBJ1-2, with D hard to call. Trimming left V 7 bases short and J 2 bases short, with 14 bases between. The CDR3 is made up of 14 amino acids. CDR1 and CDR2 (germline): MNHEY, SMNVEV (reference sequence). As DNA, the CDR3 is TGTGCCAGCACCCCCCTGTTGGGAAACTATGGCTACACCTTC. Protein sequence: CASTPLLGNYGYTF.

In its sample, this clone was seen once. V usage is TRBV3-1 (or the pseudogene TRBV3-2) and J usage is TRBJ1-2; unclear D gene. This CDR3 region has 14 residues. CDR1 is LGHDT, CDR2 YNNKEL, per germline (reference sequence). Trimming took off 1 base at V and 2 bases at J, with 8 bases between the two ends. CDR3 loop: CASSQVVRNYGYTF. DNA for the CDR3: TGTGCCAGCAGCCAAGTGGTCAGGAACTATGGCTACACCTTC.

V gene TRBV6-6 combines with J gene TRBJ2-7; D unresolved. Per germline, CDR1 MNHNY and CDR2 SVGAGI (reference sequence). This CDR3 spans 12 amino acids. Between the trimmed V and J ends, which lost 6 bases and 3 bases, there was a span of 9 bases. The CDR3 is CASRAELYEQYF. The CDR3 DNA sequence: TGTGCCAGCAGGGCGGAGCTCTACGAGCAGTACTTC.

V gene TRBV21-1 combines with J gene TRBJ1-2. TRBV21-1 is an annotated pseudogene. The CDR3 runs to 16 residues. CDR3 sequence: CASSKVTHRANYGYTF. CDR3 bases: TGTGCCAGCAGCAAAGTTACACATCGAGCTAACTATGGCTACACCTTC.

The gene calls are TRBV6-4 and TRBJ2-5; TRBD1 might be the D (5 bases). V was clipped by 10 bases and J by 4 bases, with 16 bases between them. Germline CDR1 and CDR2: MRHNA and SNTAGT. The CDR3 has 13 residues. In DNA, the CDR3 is TGTGCCACCTCGCGGCAGGGTGGAGAGACCCAGTACTTC. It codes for CATSRQGGETQYF.

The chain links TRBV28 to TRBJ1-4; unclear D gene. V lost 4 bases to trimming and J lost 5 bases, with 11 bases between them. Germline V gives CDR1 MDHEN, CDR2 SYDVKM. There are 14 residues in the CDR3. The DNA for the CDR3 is TGTGCCAGCAGTTCTCGGGGAGGCAATGAAAAACTGTTTTTT. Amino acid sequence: CASSSRGGNEKLFF.

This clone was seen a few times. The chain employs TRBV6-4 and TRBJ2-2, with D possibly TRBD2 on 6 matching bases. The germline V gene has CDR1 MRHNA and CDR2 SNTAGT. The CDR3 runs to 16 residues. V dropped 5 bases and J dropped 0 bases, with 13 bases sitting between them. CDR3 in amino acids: CASSPRGGANTGELFF. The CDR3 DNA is TGTGCCAGCAGTCCTCGGGGAGGCGCGAACACCGGGGAGCTGTTTTTT.

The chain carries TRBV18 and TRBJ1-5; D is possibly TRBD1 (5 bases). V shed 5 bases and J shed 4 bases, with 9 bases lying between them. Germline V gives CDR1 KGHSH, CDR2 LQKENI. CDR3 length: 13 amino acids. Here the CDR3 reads CASSEGVNQPQHF. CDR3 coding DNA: TGTGCCAGCTCAGAAGGGGTGAATCAGCCCCAGCATTTT.

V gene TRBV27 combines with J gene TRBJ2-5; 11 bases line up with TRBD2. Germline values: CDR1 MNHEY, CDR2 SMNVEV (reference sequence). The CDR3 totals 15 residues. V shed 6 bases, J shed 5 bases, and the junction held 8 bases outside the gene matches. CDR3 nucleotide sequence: TGTGCCAGCAGGGTACTAGCGGGAGAGGGGGAGACCCAGTACTTC. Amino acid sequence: CASRVLAGEGETQYF.

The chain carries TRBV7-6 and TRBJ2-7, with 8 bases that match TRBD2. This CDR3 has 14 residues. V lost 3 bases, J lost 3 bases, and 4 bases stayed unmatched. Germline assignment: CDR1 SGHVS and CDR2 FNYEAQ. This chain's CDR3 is CASSLGGGNYEQYF. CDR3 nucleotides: TGTGCCAGCAGCTTGGGCGGGGGGAACTACGAGCAGTACTTC.

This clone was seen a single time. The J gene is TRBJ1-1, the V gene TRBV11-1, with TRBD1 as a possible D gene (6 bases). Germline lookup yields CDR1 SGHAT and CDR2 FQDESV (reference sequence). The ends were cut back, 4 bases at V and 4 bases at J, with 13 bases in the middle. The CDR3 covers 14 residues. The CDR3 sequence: CASSSGARGTEAFF. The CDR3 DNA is TGTGCCAGCAGCTCAGGGGCGCGGGGCACTGAAGCTTTCTTT.

The CDR3 region has the DNA TGTGCCAGCAGTGAAGGGGAATACGAGCAGTACTTC. Protein product: CASSEGEYEQYF. The chain employs TRBV2 and TRBJ2-7, with D uncertain. Germline V CDR1 and CDR2: SNHLY, FYNNEI. Trimming cost V 1 base and J 4 bases, with 5 bases left between them. The CDR3 length is 12 residues.

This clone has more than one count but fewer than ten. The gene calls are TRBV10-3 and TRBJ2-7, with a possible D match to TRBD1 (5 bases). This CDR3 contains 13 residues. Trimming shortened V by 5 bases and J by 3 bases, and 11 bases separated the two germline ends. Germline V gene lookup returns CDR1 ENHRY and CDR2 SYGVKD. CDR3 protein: CAISQGWGYEQYF. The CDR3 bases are TGTGCCATCAGTCAGGGCTGGGGCTACGAGCAGTACTTC.

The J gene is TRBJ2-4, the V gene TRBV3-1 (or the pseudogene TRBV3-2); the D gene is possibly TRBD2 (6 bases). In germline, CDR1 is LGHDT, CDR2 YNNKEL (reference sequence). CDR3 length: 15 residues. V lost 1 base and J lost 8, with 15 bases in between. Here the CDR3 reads CASSQGGTFGHIQYF. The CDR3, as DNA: TGTGCCAGCAGCCAAGGGGGGACTTTTGGGCACATTCAGTACTTC.

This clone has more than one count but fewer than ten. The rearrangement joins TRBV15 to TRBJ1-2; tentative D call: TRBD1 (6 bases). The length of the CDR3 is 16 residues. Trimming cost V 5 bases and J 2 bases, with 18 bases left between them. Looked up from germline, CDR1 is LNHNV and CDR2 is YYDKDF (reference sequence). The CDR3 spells CATSPNPGAGNYGYTF. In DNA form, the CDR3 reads TGTGCCACCAGCCCAAACCCGGGGGCAGGGAACTATGGCTACACCTTC.

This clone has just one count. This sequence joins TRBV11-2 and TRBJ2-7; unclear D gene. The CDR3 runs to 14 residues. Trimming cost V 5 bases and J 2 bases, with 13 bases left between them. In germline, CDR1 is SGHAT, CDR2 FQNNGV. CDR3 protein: CASSRRTQTYEQYF. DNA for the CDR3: TGTGCCAGCAGCCGTCGGACGCAGACCTACGAGCAGTACTTC. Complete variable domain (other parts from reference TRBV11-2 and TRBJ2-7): EAGVAQSPRYKIIEKRQSVAFWCNPISGHATLYWYQQILGQGPKLLIQFQNNGVVDDSQLPKDRFSAERLKGVDSTLKIQPAKLEDSAVYLCASSRRTQTYEQYFGPGTRLTVT.

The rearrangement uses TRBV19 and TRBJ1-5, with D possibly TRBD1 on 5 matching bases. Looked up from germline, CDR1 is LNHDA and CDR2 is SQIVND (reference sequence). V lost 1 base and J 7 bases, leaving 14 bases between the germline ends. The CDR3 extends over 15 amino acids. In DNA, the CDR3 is TGTGCCAGTAGTATAGGACGTCAGAGGGGCCAGCCCCAGCATTTT. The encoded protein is CASSIGRQRGQPQHF.

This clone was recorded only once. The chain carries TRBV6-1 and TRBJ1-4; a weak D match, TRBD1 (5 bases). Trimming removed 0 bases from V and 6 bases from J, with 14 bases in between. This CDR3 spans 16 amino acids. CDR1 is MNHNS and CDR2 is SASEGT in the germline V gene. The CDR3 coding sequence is TGTGCCAGCAGTGAAGCGTGGGGCGCCGGCGATGAAAAACTGTTTTTT. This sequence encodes CASSEAWGAGDEKLFF.

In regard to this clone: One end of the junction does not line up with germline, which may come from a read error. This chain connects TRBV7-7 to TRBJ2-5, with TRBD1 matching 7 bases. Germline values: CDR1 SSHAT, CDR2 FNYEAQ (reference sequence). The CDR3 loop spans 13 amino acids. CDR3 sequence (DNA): TGTGCTAGCAGTTCAGGACAGGAAGAGACCCAGTACTTC. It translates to CASSSGQEETQYF.

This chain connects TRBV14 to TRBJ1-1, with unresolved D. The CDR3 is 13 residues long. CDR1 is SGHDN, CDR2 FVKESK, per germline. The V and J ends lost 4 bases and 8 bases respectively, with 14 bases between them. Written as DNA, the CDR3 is TGTGCCAGCAGCCCTGGACGCCTTCGAGAAGCTTTCTTT. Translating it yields CASSPGRLREAFF.

The CDR3: CASSSAADMNTEAFF. DNA of the CDR3: TGTGCCAGCAGCTCTGCGGCAGACATGAACACTGAAGCTTTCTTT. The J gene is TRBJ1-1, the V gene TRBV7-2; D gene ambiguous. This CDR3 has 15 amino acids. Germline-derived CDR1 and CDR2 are SGHTA and FQGNSA. Trimming left V 4 bases short and J 0 bases short, with 12 bases between.

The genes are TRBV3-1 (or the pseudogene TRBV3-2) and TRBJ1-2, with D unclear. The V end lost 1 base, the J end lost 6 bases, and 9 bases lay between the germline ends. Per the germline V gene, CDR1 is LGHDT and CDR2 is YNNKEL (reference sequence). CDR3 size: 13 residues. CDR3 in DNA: TGTGCCAGCAGCCAAGCTTCCCGGAATGGCTACACCTTC. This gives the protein CASSQASRNGYTF.

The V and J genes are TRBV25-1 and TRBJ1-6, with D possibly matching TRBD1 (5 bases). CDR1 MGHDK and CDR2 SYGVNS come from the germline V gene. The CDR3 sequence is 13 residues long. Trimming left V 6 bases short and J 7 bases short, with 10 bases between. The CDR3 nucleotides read TGTGCCAGCAGCCGGGACGGCAATTCACCCCTCCACTTT. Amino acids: CASSRDGNSPLHF.

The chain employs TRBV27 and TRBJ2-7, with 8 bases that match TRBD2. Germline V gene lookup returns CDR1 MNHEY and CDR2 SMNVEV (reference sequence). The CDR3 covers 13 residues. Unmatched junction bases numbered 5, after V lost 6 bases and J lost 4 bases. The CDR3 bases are TGTGCCAGCAGCCGCGTAGCGGGATACGAGCAGTACTTC. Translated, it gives CASSRVAGYEQYF.

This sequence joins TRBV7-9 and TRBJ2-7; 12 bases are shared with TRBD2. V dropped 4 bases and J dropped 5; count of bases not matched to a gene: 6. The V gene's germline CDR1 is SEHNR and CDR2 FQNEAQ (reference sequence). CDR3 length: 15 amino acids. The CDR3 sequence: CASSSRRLAGDEQYF. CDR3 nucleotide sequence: TGTGCCAGCAGCTCAAGGAGACTAGCGGGAGACGAGCAGTACTTC.

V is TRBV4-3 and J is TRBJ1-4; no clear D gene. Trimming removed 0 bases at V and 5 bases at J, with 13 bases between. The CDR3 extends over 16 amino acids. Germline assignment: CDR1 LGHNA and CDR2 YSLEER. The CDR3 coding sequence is TGCGCCAGCAGCCAAGAGAAGGGTCCGGCGAATGAAAAACTGTTTTTT. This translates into CASSQEKGPANEKLFF.

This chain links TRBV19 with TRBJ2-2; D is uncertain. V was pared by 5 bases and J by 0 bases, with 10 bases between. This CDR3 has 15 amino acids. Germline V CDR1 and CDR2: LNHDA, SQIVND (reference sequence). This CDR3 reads CASSFRLANTGELFF. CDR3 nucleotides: TGTGCCAGTAGTTTTAGGCTAGCGAACACCGGGGAGCTGTTTTTT.

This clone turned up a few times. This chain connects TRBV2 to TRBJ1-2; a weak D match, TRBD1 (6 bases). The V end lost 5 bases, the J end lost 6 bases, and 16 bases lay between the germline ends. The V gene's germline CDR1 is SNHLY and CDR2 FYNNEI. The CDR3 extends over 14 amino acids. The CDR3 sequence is CASSRQEGPHGYTF. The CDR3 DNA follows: TGTGCCAGCAGTCGACAGGAGGGACCCCATGGCTACACCTTC.

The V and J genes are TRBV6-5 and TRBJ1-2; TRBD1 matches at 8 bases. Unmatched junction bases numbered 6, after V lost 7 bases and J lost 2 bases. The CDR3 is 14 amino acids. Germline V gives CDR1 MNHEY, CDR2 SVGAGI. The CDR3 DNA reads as TGTGCCAGCATGGGGGACAGGAGCAACTATGGCTACACCTTC. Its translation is CASMGDRSNYGYTF.

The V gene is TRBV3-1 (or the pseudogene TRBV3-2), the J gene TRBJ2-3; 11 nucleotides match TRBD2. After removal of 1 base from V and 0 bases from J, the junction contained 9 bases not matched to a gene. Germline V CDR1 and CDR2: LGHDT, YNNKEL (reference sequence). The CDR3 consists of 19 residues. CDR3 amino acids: CASSQGMASGGNSTDTQYF. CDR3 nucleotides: TGTGCCAGCAGCCAAGGGATGGCTAGCGGGGGGAATAGCACAGATACGCAGTATTTT.